Listed below are T cell receptor beta chains from one sample, sequenced in a study of control samples from healthy donors and cancer patients. Repertoires were generated with immunoSEQ multiplex PCR, while TCRdb's copy carries only in-frame clones and drops some. The table lists some 64,000 clones, about 90% of them singletons. Sequencing used PBMCs. The receptors were sampled from a woman in her forties or fifties with head and neck cancer. The CDR3 runs from the conserved cysteine through the conserved F or W. A D gene is named only where the DNA matches it firmly. A row's size may be missing; if present it is once, few, many or a size class.

D gene	V gene	clone size	J gene	CDR3 DNA	CDR3 protein
TRBD2	TRBV7-2	-	TRBJ2-7	TGTGCCAGCAGCCCTAGCGGGGGGACCTACGAGCAGTACTTC	CASSPSGGTYEQYF
-	TRBV11-1	few	TRBJ2-7	TGTGCCAGCAGCCAGGGCAGGGGGGTCTCCTACGAGCAGTACTTC	CASSQGRGVSYEQYF
-	TRBV5-1	-	TRBJ1-1	TGCGCCAGCAGCGATCACAGGGTAACCACGAGGGAAGCTTTCTTT	CASSDHRVTTREAFF
-	TRBV5-1	-	TRBJ1-4	TGCGCCAGCAGCTTGGACCCAACTAATGAAAAACTGTTTTTT	CASSLDPTNEKLFF
TRBD2	TRBV29-1	-	TRBJ2-5	TGCAGCGTCAAATACGGACTAGCCCAGGGGGAGACCCAGTACTTC	CSVKYGLAQGETQYF
-	TRBV9	-	TRBJ1-2	TGTGCCAGCAGCGTAGCGGGACACTATGGCTACACCTTC	CASSVAGHYGYTF
-	TRBV14	-	TRBJ1-2	TGTGCCAGCAGCCAAGCCTCGGCCAGGGTTTCTGGCTACACCTTC	CASSQASARVSGYTF
TRBD1	TRBV6-2/TRBV6-3	-	TRBJ2-7	TGTGCCAGCAGTTACCGGACAGGATCGAGAGAGCAGTACTTC	CASSYRTGSREQYF
-	TRBV5-6	-	TRBJ1-2	TGTGCCAGCAGCTTGAACAGGGTGGGCTATGGCTACACCTTC	CASSLNRVGYGYTF
-	TRBV7-2	-	TRBJ1-5	TGTGCCAGCAGCTTCAGCGGCAATCAGCCCCAGCATTTT	CASSFSGNQPQHF
-	TRBV3-1/TRBV3-2	-	TRBJ1-4	TGTGCCAGCAGCCAAGGCGTAGAACAGGGAAAACTGTTTTTT	CASSQGVEQGKLFF
TRBD1	TRBV19	-	TRBJ1-2	TGTGCCAACAGACAGGGGTGGATGAAAAACTATGGCTACACCTTC	CANRQGWMKNYGYTF
-	TRBV4-2	-	TRBJ2-2	TGTGCCAGCAGCCAAAACGACCGCGACGTGCTGGGGGCGGCCGGGGAGCTGTTTTTT	CASSQNDRDVLGAAGELFF
-	TRBV19	once	TRBJ2-3	TGTGCCAGTAGTATAATGTGGGGGATAGATACGCAGTATTTT	CASSIMWGIDTQYF
-	TRBV7-8	-	TRBJ1-1	TGTGCCAGCAGCTTAGGGGATTTGGGAGGAGGGACTGAAGCTTTCTTT	CASSLGDLGGGTEAFF
-	TRBV7-2	-	TRBJ1-2	TGTGCCAGCAGCTTAGGGCGGTTGGGGCGGGACTATGGCTACACCTTC	CASSLGRLGRDYGYTF
-	TRBV4-3	-	TRBJ2-1	TGCGCCAGCAGCCAAGATAGTGGGGGGCCCTCTGAGCAGTTCTTC	CASSQDSGGPSEQFF
-	TRBV4-2	few	TRBJ2-1	TGTGCCAGCAGCCAAGAGGAGGCAGGGGGGGCCTACAATGAGCAGTTCTTC	CASSQEEAGGAYNEQFF
-	TRBV2	-	TRBJ2-3	TGTGCCAGCAGTACCCAGGGAGGTACGCAGTATTTT	CASSTQGGTQYF
-	TRBV5-1	-	TRBJ1-5	TGCGCCAGCAGCTTGGGACTGGACCAGCCCCAGCATTTT	CASSLGLDQPQHF
TRBD1	TRBV19	-	TRBJ2-1	TGTGCCAGTAGTATAGCGGCAGGGGGCATTGGTGAGCAGTTCTTC	CASSIAAGGIGEQFF
-	TRBV4-2	-	TRBJ1-2	TGTGCCAGCAGCCAAGAATGGGGAATAGGCGGCTACACCTTC	CASSQEWGIGGYTF
-	TRBV11-2	medium-sized	TRBJ1-3	TGTGCCAGCAGCCCCCGGGGAGTGCGCTCTGGAAACACCATATATTTT	CASSPRGVRSGNTIYF
TRBD1	TRBV29-1	-	TRBJ2-7	TGCAGCGCCAAACTATGGACAGGGAGAAGAGCATGGCAGTACTTC	CSAKLWTGRRAWQYF
-	TRBV6-5	-	TRBJ1-5	TGTGCCAGCGTGAGCGGTAATCAGCCCCAGCATTTT	CASVSGNQPQHF
TRBD1	TRBV2	-	TRBJ1-6	TGTGCCAGCAGTGAACTCCGGCCGGCCAGGGGGAATTCACCCCTCCACTTT	CASSELRPARGNSPLHF
-	TRBV9	-	TRBJ2-2	TGTGCCAGCAGCGCGCCCCTTGTGGGGGCGGGCACCGGGGAGCTGTTTTTT	CASSAPLVGAGTGELFF
-	TRBV5-1	-	TRBJ2-3	TGCGCCAGCAGCTTCGGGGGACAGATCACAGATACGCAGTATTTT	CASSFGGQITDTQYF
-	TRBV7-9	-	TRBJ2-5	TGTGCCAGCCGAGGCAACAAAGAGACCCAGTACTTC	CASRGNKETQYF
-	TRBV27	-	TRBJ2-1	TGTGCCAGCAGGGGTAGCTCCTACAATGAGCAGTTCTTC	CASRGSSYNEQFF
-	TRBV4-3	once	TRBJ2-3	TGCGCCAGCAGCCAAGATAAAGGTAACACAGATACGCAATATTTT	CASSQDKGNTDTQYF
-	TRBV12-3/TRBV12-4	-	TRBJ1-3	TGTGCCAGCAGGCAATCTGGAAACACCATATATTTT	CASRQSGNTIYF
-	TRBV5-1	-	TRBJ2-3	TGCGCCAGCAGCTTGGACAGGACAGATACGCAGTATTTT	CASSLDRTDTQYF
TRBD1	TRBV4-2	-	TRBJ2-2	TGTGCCAGCAGCCCGGGCTCCGGGACAGGGGACTCTTCTTACACCGGGGAGCTGTTTTTT	CASSPGSGTGDSSYTGELFF
-	TRBV5-4	once	TRBJ1-1	TGTGCCAGCAGCTTGCAGTCCAGATTGAACACTGAAGCTTTCTTT	CASSLQSRLNTEAFF
TRBD2	TRBV3-1/TRBV3-2	-	TRBJ2-1	TGTGCCAGCAGCCAACGTTTTGCGGGGGGGCCGGGTGAGCAGTTCTTC	CASSQRFAGGPGEQFF
-	TRBV25-1	-	TRBJ2-1	TGTGCCAGCAGTGAAGTATCTGAGTCGGATGAGCAGTTCTTC	CASSEVSESDEQFF
-	TRBV28	-	TRBJ2-1	TGTGCCAGCAGTTCGGGCCGACCCGAGCAGTTCTTC	CASSSGRPEQFF
-	TRBV6-6	-	TRBJ1-1	TGTGCCAGCACTTCCGGAAGTCCCAGAGCCACTGAAGCTTTCTTT	CASTSGSPRATEAFF
-	TRBV12-3/TRBV12-4	-	TRBJ2-5	TGTGCCAGCAGTTTGCGGAAAGAGACCCAGTACTTC	CASSLRKETQYF
-	TRBV2	medium-sized	TRBJ1-6	TGTGCCAGCAGTGAACAGGGGTTGAATTCACCCCTCCACTTT	CASSEQGLNSPLHF
-	TRBV12-3/TRBV12-4	-	TRBJ2-4	TGTGCCAGCAGCACCGGGGGGCTGAACATTCAGTACTTC	CASSTGGLNIQYF
TRBD2	TRBV7-9	-	TRBJ2-7	TGTGCCAGCAGCTTAGACGTCAACGGGGGGGCCTACGAGCAGTACTTC	CASSLDVNGGAYEQYF
TRBD2	TRBV7-2	-	TRBJ2-3	TGTGCCAGCAGCTTATTAAGCGGGGGGGTAACAGATACGCAGTATTTT	CASSLLSGGVTDTQYF
TRBD2	TRBV3-1/TRBV3-2	-	TRBJ2-1	TGTGCCAGCAGCCAAACCGGGACTAGTAAGTTCTTC	CASSQTGTSKFF